These T cell receptor beta chains were read from a single sample in a study of T cell repertoires in cytomegalovirus infection. TCRdb used MiXCR to reprocess the reads, holding one entry per CDR3 protein. The sample has around 530,000 distinct CDR3 sequences, more than 25% seen once. The source material was PBMCs. Receptor source: a human donor in good health (CMV status not recorded). Some clones in this sample may be carry-over from other donors' samples. The CDR3 runs from the conserved cysteine through the conserved F or W. Each record gives: V gene, D gene, clone size, J gene, CDR3 protein, CDR3 DNA. A D gene is named only where the DNA matches it firmly. Clone size, where shown, is once, few, many, or a class for clones that have expanded.

V gene: TRBV5-3; D gene: NA; clone size: NA; J gene: TRBJ1-3; CDR3 protein: CASSPTISGNTIYF; CDR3 DNA: TGTGCCAGCAGCCCAACGATCTCTGGAAACACCATATATTTT
V gene: TRBV7-8; D gene: NA; clone size: many; J gene: TRBJ1-5; CDR3 protein: CASSLSVRTDYSNQPQHF; CDR3 DNA: TGTGCCAGCAGCTTATCGGTTCGCACGGACTATAGCAATCAGCCCCAGCATTTT
V gene: TRBV2; D gene: NA; clone size: NA; J gene: TRBJ2-5; CDR3 protein: CASRARAVGETQYF; CDR3 DNA: TGTGCCAGCAGAGCCAGGGCTGTCGGCGAGACCCAGTACTTC
V gene: TRBV4-1; D gene: TRBD1; clone size: few; J gene: TRBJ1-1; CDR3 protein: CASSHRQGGDTEAFF; CDR3 DNA: TGCGCCAGCAGCCACAGACAGGGGGGGGACACTGAAGCTTTCTTT
V gene: TRBV28; D gene: NA; clone size: many; J gene: TRBJ1-2; CDR3 protein: CASSVMKDSRNYGYTF; CDR3 DNA: TGTGCCAGCAGCGTAATGAAGGACAGTAGGAACTATGGCTACACCTTC
V gene: TRBV7-8; D gene: TRBD2; clone size: NA; J gene: TRBJ2-7; CDR3 protein: CASRPGTSVPYEQYF; CDR3 DNA: TGTGCCAGCAGACCCGGGACTAGCGTCCCCTACGAGCAGTACTTC
V gene: TRBV5-1; D gene: NA; clone size: NA; J gene: TRBJ1-2; CDR3 protein: CASSSPGTMSGYTF; CDR3 DNA: TGCGCCAGCAGCTCCCCCGGGACGATGAGTGGCTACACCTTC
V gene: TRBV10-3; D gene: NA; clone size: NA; J gene: TRBJ2-6; CDR3 protein: CAVSVGVGGPKAGANVLTF; CDR3 DNA: TGTGCCGTCAGTGTTGGGGTCGGGGGTCCGAAGGCTGGGGCCAACGTCCTGACTTTC
V gene: TRBV7-2; D gene: TRBD1; clone size: NA; J gene: TRBJ1-1; CDR3 protein: CASSLVGQVNTEAFF; CDR3 DNA: TGTGCCAGCAGCTTAGTAGGACAGGTGAACACTGAAGCTTTCTTT
V gene: TRBV19; D gene: TRBD2; clone size: NA; J gene: TRBJ2-1; CDR3 protein: CASRASGINEQFF; CDR3 DNA: TGTGCCAGTAGGGCTAGCGGGATCAATGAGCAGTTCTTC
V gene: TRBV19; D gene: NA; clone size: NA; J gene: TRBJ1-1; CDR3 protein: CASSNGTSTMNTEAFF; CDR3 DNA: TGTGCCAGTAGTAACGGGACTTCTACCATGAACACTGAAGCTTTCTTT
V gene: TRBV7-8; D gene: TRBD2; clone size: NA; J gene: TRBJ2-7; CDR3 protein: CASSLFYRSGRANYEQYF; CDR3 DNA: TGTGCCAGCAGCTTATTCTATAGGAGCGGGAGGGCCAACTACGAGCAGTACTTC
V gene: TRBV5-4; D gene: NA; clone size: few; J gene: TRBJ2-7; CDR3 protein: CASSSLMRESEQYF; CDR3 DNA: TGTGCCAGCAGCTCCCTCATGAGGGAAAGCGAGCAGTACTTC
V gene: TRBV20-1; D gene: NA; clone size: few; J gene: TRBJ2-1; CDR3 protein: CSARVPFGGGEQFF; CDR3 DNA: TGCAGTGCTAGAGTGCCTTTCGGGGGTGGTGAGCAGTTCTTC
V gene: TRBV7-8; D gene: TRBD2; clone size: NA; J gene: TRBJ2-1; CDR3 protein: CASSPIGVRAGVNRDEQFF; CDR3 DNA: TGTGCCAGCAGCCCGATAGGGGTTAGAGCGGGAGTTAACAGGGATGAGCAGTTCTTC
V gene: TRBV3-1; D gene: TRBD2; clone size: NA; J gene: TRBJ2-3; CDR3 protein: CASSQDPGLAGAFSTDTQYF; CDR3 DNA: TGTGCCAGCAGCCAAGATCCGGGACTAGCGGGAGCGTTCAGCACAGATACGCAGTATTTT
V gene: TRBV6-2/TRBV6-3; D gene: NA; clone size: NA; J gene: TRBJ2-2; CDR3 protein: CASSYSIGVGELFF; CDR3 DNA: TGTGCCAGCAGTTACTCGATAGGCGTCGGGGAGCTGTTTTTT
V gene: TRBV7-8; D gene: NA; clone size: NA; J gene: TRBJ2-5; CDR3 protein: CASSLHHQETQYF; CDR3 DNA: TGTGCCAGCAGCTTACATCATCAAGAGACCCAGTACTTC
V gene: TRBV19; D gene: NA; clone size: NA; J gene: TRBJ1-5; CDR3 protein: CASKSGYNQPQHF; CDR3 DNA: TGTGCCAGTAAATCAGGGTACAATCAGCCCCAGCATTTT
V gene: TRBV5-6; D gene: TRBD2; clone size: NA; J gene: TRBJ2-1; CDR3 protein: CASSGVAGGLNEQFF; CDR3 DNA: TGTGCCAGCAGCGGCGTAGCGGGAGGTCTCAATGAGCAGTTCTTC
V gene: TRBV11-3; D gene: NA; clone size: once; J gene: TRBJ1-6; CDR3 protein: CASSPGFNSPLHF; CDR3 DNA: TGTGCCAGCAGCCCGGGGTTTAATTCACCCCTCCACTTT
V gene: TRBV18; D gene: TRBD1; clone size: few; J gene: TRBJ1-1; CDR3 protein: CASSPGQGSSTEAFF; CDR3 DNA: TGTGCCAGCTCACCGGGACAGGGCTCGTCCACTGAAGCTTTCTTT
V gene: TRBV29-1; D gene: TRBD2; clone size: NA; J gene: TRBJ2-7; CDR3 protein: CSGGQAGGPGEQYF; CDR3 DNA: TGCAGCGGCGGTCAAGCGGGAGGGCCGGGCGAGCAGTACTTC
V gene: TRBV7-2; D gene: NA; clone size: many; J gene: TRBJ2-1; CDR3 protein: CASSSMVLPYNEQFF; CDR3 DNA: TGTGCCAGCAGCTCAATGGTACTACCCTACAATGAGCAGTTCTTC
V gene: TRBV29-1; D gene: NA; clone size: NA; J gene: TRBJ2-3; CDR3 protein: CSVEEGAGQGRDTQYF; CDR3 DNA: TGCAGCGTTGAAGAGGGGGCGGGTCAGGGGAGAGATACGCAGTATTTT
V gene: TRBV29-1; D gene: TRBD2; clone size: NA; J gene: TRBJ2-3; CDR3 protein: CSVASGSRTDTQYF; CDR3 DNA: TGCAGCGTGGCTAGCGGGAGTAGGACAGATACGCAGTATTTT
V gene: TRBV25-1; D gene: TRBD2; clone size: NA; J gene: TRBJ2-1; CDR3 protein: CASTSGRAREQFF; CDR3 DNA: TGTGCCAGCACAAGCGGGAGGGCCAGGGAGCAGTTCTTC
V gene: TRBV7-2; D gene: NA; clone size: NA; J gene: TRBJ1-2; CDR3 protein: CASSLRTVDGYTF; CDR3 DNA: TGTGCCAGCAGCCTGAGGACAGTTGATGGCTACACCTTC
V gene: TRBV27; D gene: NA; clone size: few; J gene: TRBJ2-1; CDR3 protein: CASSHRPGSNPYNEQFF; CDR3 DNA: TGTGCCAGCAGTCATCGACCTGGGAGTAACCCCTACAATGAGCAGTTCTTC
V gene: TRBV19; D gene: NA; clone size: NA; J gene: TRBJ2-3; CDR3 protein: CASSISKFTDTQYF; CDR3 DNA: TGTGCCAGTAGTATATCTAAATTCACAGATACGCAGTATTTT
V gene: TRBV27; D gene: NA; clone size: NA; J gene: TRBJ2-7; CDR3 protein: CASSLGAEYEQYF; CDR3 DNA: TGTGCCAGCAGTTTAGGGGCAGAGTACGAGCAGTACTTC
V gene: TRBV7-3; D gene: TRBD2; clone size: few; J gene: TRBJ2-2; CDR3 protein: CASSRVRGANTGELFF; CDR3 DNA: TGTGCCAGCAGCCGCGTACGGGGGGCGAACACCGGGGAGCTGTTTTTT
V gene: TRBV6-9; D gene: NA; clone size: few; J gene: TRBJ1-4; CDR3 protein: CASSCNRSTNEKLFF; CDR3 DNA: TGTGCCAGCAGCTGCAACAGATCAACTAATGAAAAACTGTTTTTT
V gene: TRBV12-3/TRBV12-4; D gene: NA; clone size: few; J gene: TRBJ1-1; CDR3 protein: CASSLGARTEAFF; CDR3 DNA: TGTGCCAGCAGTTTAGGAGCGAGGACTGAAGCTTTCTTT
V gene: TRBV19; D gene: NA; clone size: NA; J gene: TRBJ1-6; CDR3 protein: CASSIGRKQYSPLHF; CDR3 DNA: TGTGCCAGTAGTATCGGGAGAAAGCAGTATTCACCCCTCCACTTT
V gene: TRBV12-5; D gene: NA; clone size: few; J gene: TRBJ1-5; CDR3 protein: CASGLVLGQGPQPQHF; CDR3 DNA: TGTGCTAGTGGTTTGGTACTGGGGCAGGGCCCTCAGCCCCAGCATTTT
V gene: TRBV12-3/TRBV12-4; D gene: TRBD2; clone size: few; J gene: TRBJ2-3; CDR3 protein: CASSHGGATDTQYF; CDR3 DNA: TGTGCCAGCAGCCACGGGGGGGCCACAGATACGCAGTATTTT
V gene: TRBV7-8; D gene: NA; clone size: many; J gene: TRBJ1-5; CDR3 protein: CASSLGDGVNQPQHF; CDR3 DNA: TGTGCCAGCAGCTTAGGTGACGGGGTCAATCAGCCCCAGCATTTT
V gene: TRBV7-2; D gene: TRBD1; clone size: many; J gene: TRBJ2-5; CDR3 protein: CASSLGTGKETQYF; CDR3 DNA: TGTGCCAGCAGCTTAGGGACAGGAAAAGAGACCCAGTACTTC
V gene: TRBV7-2; D gene: NA; clone size: NA; J gene: TRBJ1-5; CDR3 protein: CASSLEWGLNQPQHF; CDR3 DNA: TGTGCCAGCAGCTTAGAGTGGGGGCTCAATCAGCCCCAGCATTTT
V gene: TRBV5-6; D gene: NA; clone size: few; J gene: TRBJ2-1; CDR3 protein: CASSLVPGTYNEQFF; CDR3 DNA: TGTGCCAGCAGCTTGGTTCCGGGAACCTACAATGAGCAGTTCTTC
V gene: TRBV4-1; D gene: NA; clone size: NA; J gene: TRBJ1-1; CDR3 protein: CASSLKKGGNTEAFF; CDR3 DNA: TGCGCCAGCAGCCTCAAGAAAGGGGGGAACACTGAAGCTTTCTTT
V gene: TRBV7-3; D gene: NA; clone size: few; J gene: TRBJ2-1; CDR3 protein: CASSLRPGGTLYNEQFF; CDR3 DNA: TGTGCCAGCAGCTTACGGCCTGGCGGCACCCTATACAATGAGCAGTTCTTC
V gene: TRBV28; D gene: NA; clone size: NA; J gene: TRBJ2-2; CDR3 protein: CASWPVGRPGELFF; CDR3 DNA: TGTGCCAGCTGGCCAGTAGGGAGGCCCGGGGAGCTGTTTTTT
V gene: TRBV19; D gene: NA; clone size: once; J gene: TRBJ1-1; CDR3 protein: CASSIDRRQAAFF; CDR3 DNA: TGTGCCAGTAGTATAGATCGACGGCAGGCAGCTTTCTTT
V gene: TRBV20-1; D gene: NA; clone size: few; J gene: TRBJ2-3; CDR3 protein: CSALGGAGDTQYF; CDR3 DNA: TGCAGTGCTCTGGGGGGGGCTGGGGATACGCAGTATTTT
V gene: TRBV28; D gene: NA; clone size: few; J gene: TRBJ2-7; CDR3 protein: CASSLEGRMAYEQYF; CDR3 DNA: TGTGCCAGCAGTTTAGAGGGACGGATGGCCTACGAGCAGTACTTC
V gene: TRBV7-2; D gene: NA; clone size: many; J gene: TRBJ1-1; CDR3 protein: CASSLAPAVAFF; CDR3 DNA: TGTGCCAGCAGCTTAGCCCCAGCTGTGGCTTTCTTT
V gene: TRBV7-4; D gene: TRBD2; clone size: many; J gene: TRBJ2-5; CDR3 protein: CASSHGVAGVFETQYF; CDR3 DNA: TGTGCCAGCAGCCACGGGGTAGCGGGAGTTTTCGAGACCCAGTACTTC
V gene: TRBV28; D gene: TRBD1; clone size: NA; J gene: TRBJ1-1; CDR3 protein: CASSWQGAYTEAFF; CDR3 DNA: TGTGCCAGCAGTTGGCAGGGGGCTTATACTGAAGCTTTCTTT
V gene: TRBV11-2; D gene: NA; clone size: few; J gene: TRBJ1-1; CDR3 protein: CASSLTWVAIRDTEAFF; CDR3 DNA: TGTGCCAGCAGCTTAACTTGGGTAGCGATACGAGACACTGAAGCTTTCTTT
V gene: TRBV28; D gene: NA; clone size: many; J gene: TRBJ1-1; CDR3 protein: CASSSAFGGHRNTEAFF; CDR3 DNA: TGTGCCAGCAGTTCAGCCTTTGGGGGACATAGGAACACTGAAGCTTTCTTT
V gene: TRBV6-5; D gene: NA; clone size: NA; J gene: TRBJ2-3; CDR3 protein: CAIAPGLSTDTQYF; CDR3 DNA: TGTGCCATCGCACCGGGGCTTAGCACAGATACGCAGTATTTT